These T cell receptor beta chains were read from a single sample in a study of T cell responses to AZD1222 COVID-19 vaccine. The repertoire was sequenced with immunoSEQ multiplex PCR; TCRdb's copy has only in-frame clones and lacks some. The data contain around 77,000 clones, 75% to 90% of them singletons. The sample was peripheral blood, taken on day 0 of AZD1222 vaccination. The receptor set was obtained from an adult in good health. CDR3s include the opening cysteine and the closing phenylalanine or tryptophan. Fields, in order: CDR3 length, clone size, V gene, J gene, D gene, CDR3 DNA, CDR3 protein. D genes are given only for firm matches. The listing skips clone size in some rows; elsewhere it reads once, few, many or a size class.

17	NA	TRBV7-9	TRBJ1-1	NA	TGTGCCAGCAGCTTAGTGGGGGGCAGGACCACGAACACTGAAGCTTTCTTT	CASSLVGGRTTNTEAFF
15	NA	TRBV6-1	TRBJ2-4	TRBD2	TGTGCCAGCAGTGAAGCGACCGGGAGGGGGGACATTCAGTACTTC	CASSEATGRGDIQYF
13	NA	TRBV2	TRBJ2-1	TRBD2	TGTGCCAGTAAGACTAGCGGGAGCAATGAGCAGTTCTTC	CASKTSGSNEQFF
16	NA	TRBV28	TRBJ1-4	NA	TGTGCCAGCAGTCCAACGACAGGTGGGAAATATGAAAAACTGTTTTTT	CASSPTTGGKYEKLFF
14	NA	TRBV7-9	TRBJ2-5	NA	TGTGCCAGCAGCCCCCAACAGGCGCAAGAGACCCAGTACTTC	CASSPQQAQETQYF
14	NA	TRBV28	TRBJ2-7	TRBD2	TGTGCCAGCAGTTTCGCTAGCGGGCTAGTCGAGCAGTACTTC	CASSFASGLVEQYF
20	NA	TRBV7-9	TRBJ1-3	TRBD1	TGTGCCAGCAGCACTAACCCGGGACAGGAATCTATCGTCCCGGGAAACACCATATATTTT	CASSTNPGQESIVPGNTIYF
14	NA	TRBV9	TRBJ1-4	NA	TGTGCCAGCAGCGTAGGGCAGCATAATGAAAAACTGTTTTTT	CASSVGQHNEKLFF
15	once	TRBV4-3	TRBJ2-1	TRBD1	TGCGCCAGCAGCCAAGACGGGACAGGGCAAAATGAGCAGTTCTTC	CASSQDGTGQNEQFF
14	NA	TRBV16	TRBJ2-3	NA	TGTGCCAGCAGCCAATCTGCAGGCACAGATACGCAGTATTTT	CASSQSAGTDTQYF
13	NA	TRBV19	TRBJ2-7	NA	TGTGCCAGTAGTATTCAGTTCTCCTACGAGCAGTACTTC	CASSIQFSYEQYF
15	NA	TRBV28	TRBJ1-1	NA	TGTGCCAGCAGTTTACGCCCAGGGATGGACACTGAAGCTTTCTTT	CASSLRPGMDTEAFF
13	NA	TRBV3-1/TRBV3-2	TRBJ2-7	NA	TGTGCCAGCAGCCAAGGGGTGGATTACGAGCAGTACTTC	CASSQGVDYEQYF
13	NA	TRBV4-1	TRBJ1-1	NA	TGCGCCAGCAGGACGGGTCGTGGCACTGAAGCTTTCTTT	CASRTGRGTEAFF
13	once	TRBV28	TRBJ1-1	NA	TGTGCCAGCACCCTGGGGGCAGCGGGTGAAGCTTTCTTT	CASTLGAAGEAFF
12	NA	TRBV2	TRBJ2-1	TRBD1	TGTGCCAGGGGACAGGTGGGGAATGAGCAGTTCTTC	CARGQVGNEQFF
15	NA	TRBV10-3	TRBJ1-2	NA	TGTGCCATCAGTGAGTCGATGGGCATGACCTATGGCTACACCTTC	CAISESMGMTYGYTF
14	NA	TRBV5-1	TRBJ2-1	TRBD2	TGCGCCAGCAGCTTGGTGAGCGGGAGGAATGAGCAGTTCTTC	CASSLVSGRNEQFF
13	NA	TRBV18	TRBJ2-7	TRBD1	TGTGCCAGCTCTCCGGGGACAGACCACGAGCAGTACTTC	CASSPGTDHEQYF
12	NA	TRBV12-3/TRBV12-4	TRBJ2-3	NA	TGTGCCAGCAGTGACTGGCTAGATACGCAGTATTTT	CASSDWLDTQYF
14	NA	TRBV11-3	TRBJ2-2	TRBD1	TGTGCCAGCAGCCCAAGACAGGGTAGTAGGGAGCTGTTTTTT	CASSPRQGSRELFF
14	few	TRBV6-5	TRBJ2-1	NA	TGTGCCAGCAGTTTAGCCGGGACATTGAATGAGCAGTTCTTC	CASSLAGTLNEQFF
14	NA	TRBV9	TRBJ2-7	NA	TGTGCCAGCAACGACTCTCCCATGGGGATCGAGCAGTACTTC	CASNDSPMGIEQYF
13	NA	TRBV7-3	TRBJ2-7	NA	TGTGCCAGCAGCTTAGACGGCTCCTACGAGCAGTACTTC	CASSLDGSYEQYF
13	NA	TRBV28	TRBJ2-7	NA	TGTGCCATCCGCCGGGACAACTCCTACGAGCAGTACTTC	CAIRRDNSYEQYF
15	once	TRBV6-5	TRBJ2-7	NA	TGTGCCAGCAGTTACTCAATTGGTGGTTCATCCGAGCAGTACTTC	CASSYSIGGSSEQYF
15	NA	TRBV7-3	TRBJ2-7	TRBD2	TGTGCCAGCAGCTTAGGGACTAGCGCAACCTACGAGCAGTACTTC	CASSLGTSATYEQYF
16	few	TRBV5-4	TRBJ2-7	NA	TGTGCCAGCAGCTTGGGGCAGGCGTTACTTTCCTACGAGCAGTACTTC	CASSLGQALLSYEQYF
12	few	TRBV5-6	TRBJ1-4	NA	TGTGCCAGCAGCCGGAGGGGGGATAAACTGTTTTTT	CASSRRGDKLFF
14	NA	TRBV5-1	TRBJ2-7	TRBD1	TGCGCCAGCACCTTCGGGACAGGGCGCTCCGAGCAGTACTTC	CASTFGTGRSEQYF
15	NA	TRBV2	TRBJ2-1	TRBD1	TGTGCCAGCAGCAGACAGGGGCCCTCCTACAATGAGCAGTTCTTC	CASSRQGPSYNEQFF
13	NA	TRBV12-3/TRBV12-4	TRBJ1-2	NA	TGTGCCAACAGTTTTAAGGGGGGATATGGCTACACCTTC	CANSFKGGYGYTF
12	NA	TRBV13	TRBJ1-1	NA	TGTGCCAGCAGCTCCCGGGCCACTGAAGCTTTCTTT	CASSSRATEAFF
16	NA	TRBV5-6	TRBJ2-3	TRBD2	TGTGCCAGCAGCTTGTTTATTTGGCTAGCGGGGCATACGCAGTATTTT	CASSLFIWLAGHTQYF
16	NA	TRBV28	TRBJ2-7	TRBD2	TGTGCCAGCAGTCCTGGGACTAGCGGCCCTCTACGGGGGCAGTACTTC	CASSPGTSGPLRGQYF
15	NA	TRBV14	TRBJ2-2	NA	TGTGCCAGCAGCCTAGGGTCCGCGGGGACCGGGGAGCTGTTTTTT	CASSLGSAGTGELFF
16	NA	TRBV19	TRBJ1-1	NA	TGTGCCAGTAGACAGACAGATCTAGTTTTGAACACTGAAGCTTTCTTT	CASRQTDLVLNTEAFF
14	NA	TRBV5-1	TRBJ1-1	NA	TGCGCCAGCAGCTTGGAACAGCGGAACACTGAAGCTTTCTTT	CASSLEQRNTEAFF
17	NA	TRBV28	TRBJ1-1	NA	TGTGCCAGCAGTTTGAGGACGGGGGGTCCCATGAACACTGAAGCTTTCTTT	CASSLRTGGPMNTEAFF
13	NA	TRBV29-1	TRBJ2-7	NA	TGCAGCGTTGTGTTTAGCGGTACCTACGAGCAGTACTTC	CSVVFSGTYEQYF
14	once	TRBV29-1	TRBJ1-1	NA	TGCAGCGTTGAAGATTGGACAGAGCCTACTGAAGCTTTCTTT	CSVEDWTEPTEAFF